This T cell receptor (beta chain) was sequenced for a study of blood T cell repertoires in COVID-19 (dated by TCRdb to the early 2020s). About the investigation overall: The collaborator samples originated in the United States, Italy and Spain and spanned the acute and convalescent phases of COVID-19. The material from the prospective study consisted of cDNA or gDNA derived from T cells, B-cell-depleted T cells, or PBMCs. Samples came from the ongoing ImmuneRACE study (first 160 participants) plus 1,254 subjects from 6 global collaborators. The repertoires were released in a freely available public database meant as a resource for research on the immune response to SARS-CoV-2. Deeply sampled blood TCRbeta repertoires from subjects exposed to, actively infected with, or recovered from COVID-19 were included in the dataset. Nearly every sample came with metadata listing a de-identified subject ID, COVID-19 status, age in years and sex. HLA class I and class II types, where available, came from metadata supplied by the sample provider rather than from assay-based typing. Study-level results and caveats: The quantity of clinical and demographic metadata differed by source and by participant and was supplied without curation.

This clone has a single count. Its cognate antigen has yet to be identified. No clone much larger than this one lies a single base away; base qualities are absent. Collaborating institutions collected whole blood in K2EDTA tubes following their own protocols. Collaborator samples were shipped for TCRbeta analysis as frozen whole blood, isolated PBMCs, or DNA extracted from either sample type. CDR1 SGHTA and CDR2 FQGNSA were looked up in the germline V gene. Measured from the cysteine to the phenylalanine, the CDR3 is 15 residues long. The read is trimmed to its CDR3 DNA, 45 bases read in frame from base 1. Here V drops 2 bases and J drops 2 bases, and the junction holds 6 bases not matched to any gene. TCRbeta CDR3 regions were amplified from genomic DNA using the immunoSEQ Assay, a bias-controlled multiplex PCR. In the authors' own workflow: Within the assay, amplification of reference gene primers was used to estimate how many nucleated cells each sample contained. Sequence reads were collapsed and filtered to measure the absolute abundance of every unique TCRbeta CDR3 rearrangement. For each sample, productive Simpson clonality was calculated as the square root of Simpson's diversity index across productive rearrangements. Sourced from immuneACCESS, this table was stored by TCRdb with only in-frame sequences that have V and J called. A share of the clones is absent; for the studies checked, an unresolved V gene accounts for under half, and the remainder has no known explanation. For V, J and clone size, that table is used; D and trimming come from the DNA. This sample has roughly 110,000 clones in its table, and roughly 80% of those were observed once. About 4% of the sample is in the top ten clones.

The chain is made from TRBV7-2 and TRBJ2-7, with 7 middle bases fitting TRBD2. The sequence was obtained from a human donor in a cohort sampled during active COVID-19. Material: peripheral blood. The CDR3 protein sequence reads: CASSLSGGGTYEQYF. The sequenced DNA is TGTGCCAGCAGCTTAAGTGGCGGGGGAACCTACGAGCAGTACTTC.